This passage covers 29 T cell receptor beta chains from one sample sequenced in a study of OX40 agonist ivuxolimab in advanced cancers. Measured with immunoSEQ multiplex PCR; TCRdb has only the in-frame clones, and not every one. The sample includes approximately 58,000 clones, less than 90% of them seen just once. The sample in question was CD4+ or CD8+ T cells sorted from blood, obtained in a trial of the OX40 agonist ivuxolimab. These receptors all come from an adult with an advanced solid tumor such as melanoma, head and neck, liver or kidney cancer.

The chain couples TRBV23-1 to TRBJ2-7; 11 bases line up with TRBD2. TRBV23-1 is reported as an ORF; its role is uncertain. Losses at the gene ends were 6 bases for V and 0 bases for J; bases not matched to a gene: 7. There are 16 residues in the CDR3. The CDR3 region has the DNA TGCGCCAGCAGCACGCCCCTAGCGGGGGGCTCCTACGAGCAGTACTTC. Protein sequence: CASSTPLAGGSYEQYF.

The gene calls are TRBV6-4 and TRBJ1-1; tentative D call: TRBD1 (5 bases). The CDR3 extends over 14 amino acids. CDR1 MRHNA and CDR2 SNTAGT come from the germline V gene. Trimming stripped 6 bases from V and 6 bases from J, with 17 bases between. CDR3 nucleotide sequence: TGTGCCAGCAGCGGGGGATGGGGTAGGTCTGAAGCTTTCTTT. Translated: CASSGGWGRSEAFF.

The gene calls are TRBV6-1 and TRBJ2-7; TRBD1 might be the D (6 bases). V was clipped by 7 bases and J by 7 bases, with 17 bases between them. CDR3 length: 13 residues. The V gene's germline CDR1 is MNHNS and CDR2 SASEGT. The CDR3 coding sequence is TGTGCCAGCAACCGGGACACCACCCGGGAGCAGTACTTC. It yields the protein CASNRDTTREQYF.

The chain is built from TRBV25-1 and TRBJ1-2; D perhaps matches TRBD1 (5 bases). This CDR3 is built from 14 residues. Trimming removed 2 bases at V and 2 bases at J, with 9 bases between. Per germline, CDR1 MGHDK and CDR2 SYGVNS. CDR3 nucleotide sequence: TGTGCCAGCAGTGAAGGGGACTCCAACTATGGCTACACCTTC. It yields the protein CASSEGDSNYGYTF.

This clone was detected only a few times. The chain joins TRBV5-1 to TRBJ2-1; 7 nucleotides match TRBD2. The V segment lost 4 bases and the J segment 3 bases; nucleotides outside the gene matches: 16. Per germline, CDR1 SGHRS and CDR2 YFSETQ. The length of the CDR3 is 18 residues. The CDR3 nucleotides are TGCGCCAGCAGCCGTAGCCCGGCGACTAGCAGCTACTACAATGAGCAGTTCTTC. Its translation is CASSRSPATSSYYNEQFF.

This rearrangement joins TRBV2 to TRBJ2-1; 9 bases line up with TRBD2. J gave up 7 bases and V 7 bases, and 11 bases lay outside the gene matches. The CDR3 totals 15 residues. CDR1 is SNHLY and CDR2 is FYNNEI in the germline V gene. Here the CDR3 reads CASTMAQREDNEQFF. The CDR3, as DNA: TGTGCCAGCACCATGGCCCAGCGGGAGGATAATGAGCAGTTCTTC. Using reference TRBV2 and TRBJ2-1 for the parts outside the CDR3, the full variable domain is EPEVTQTPSHQVTQMGQEVILRCVPISNHLYFYWYRQILGQKVEFLVSFYNNEISEKSEIFDDQFSVERPDGSNFTLKIRSTKLEDSAMYFCASTMAQREDNEQFFGPGTRLTVL.

The V gene is TRBV18, the J gene TRBJ2-5; 7 nucleotides align to TRBD1. V dropped 6 bases and J dropped 4; count of bases not matched to a gene: 8. This CDR3 region has 14 residues. Per the germline V gene, CDR1 is KGHSH and CDR2 is LQKENI. The CDR3 here is CASSTGSAGETQYF. DNA of the CDR3: TGTGCCAGCTCGACAGGGTCTGCGGGAGAGACCCAGTACTTC.

The chain links TRBV10-2 to TRBJ2-1; D is perhaps TRBD2 (6 bases). The CDR3 has 15 residues. Trimming left V 8 bases short and J 6 bases short, with 20 bases between. Germline-derived CDR1 and CDR2 are WSHSY and SAAADI. The CDR3 sequence: CASSDGGLRINEQFF. CDR3 sequence (DNA): TGCGCCAGCTCCGACGGAGGGCTTAGGATCAATGAGCAGTTCTTC.

The CDR3 loop reads CASSQTLNYGYTF. The CDR3, as DNA: TGTGCCAGCAGCCAGACTCTTAACTATGGCTACACCTTC. The chain links TRBV14 to TRBJ1-2, with no clear D. Per the germline V gene, CDR1 is SGHDN and CDR2 is FVKESK. CDR3 length equals 13 residues. Between the trimmed V and J ends, which lost 3 bases and 1 base, there was a span of 6 bases.

The V gene is TRBV7-2, the J gene TRBJ2-1, with TRBD2 matching 8 bases. V gave up 3 bases and J gave up 9 bases; unmatched junction bases: 4. The CDR3 sequence is 13 residues long. Germline values: CDR1 SGHTA, CDR2 FQGNSA. CDR3 sequence (DNA): TGTGCCAGCAGCTTTGGACTAGCAGGTGAGCAGTTCTTC. As protein: CASSFGLAGEQFF.

As to this clone: At one end the junction does not follow the germline gene, possibly because of a read error. The chain couples TRBV19 to TRBJ2-3; D not certain. The length of the CDR3 is 15 residues. Germline loops: CDR1 LNHDA, CDR2 SQIVND (reference sequence). In DNA form, the CDR3 reads TGTGTCAGTAGTGACCGGGTCGGACCTTACGATACGCAGTATTTT. Translation: CVSSDRVGPYDTQYF.

The chain recombines TRBV11-2 with TRBJ2-7, with D tentatively TRBD1 or TRBD2 (6 bases each). Germline lookup yields CDR1 SGHAT and CDR2 FQNNGV. The length of the CDR3 is 16 residues. V dropped 4 bases and J dropped 0 bases, with 16 bases sitting between them. The CDR3 protein is CASSSPQGGSSYEQYF. The CDR3 DNA reads as TGTGCCAGCAGCTCGCCGCAAGGGGGGAGCTCCTACGAGCAGTACTTC.

The chain uses TRBV5-1 and TRBJ2-2; D uncertain. This CDR3 is built from 15 residues. Trimming cost V 5 bases and J 0 bases, with 11 bases left between them. The germline CDR1 and CDR2 sequences are SGHRS and YFSETQ. The CDR3 nucleotides are TGCGCCAGCAGTTTCGAGAGCCCGAACACCGGGGAGCTGTTTTTT. The encoded protein is CASSFESPNTGELFF.

V is TRBV11-2 and J is TRBJ1-6; TRBD1 is a possible D gene (5 bases). Germline assignment: CDR1 SGHAT and CDR2 FQNNGV. The CDR3 has 12 amino acids. V shed 5 bases and J shed 14 bases, with 13 bases lying between them. The CDR3 reads CASSPGRMTLHF. For the CDR3, the DNA is TGTGCCAGCAGCCCGGGACGGATGACCCTCCACTTT.

J is TRBJ2-3 and V is TRBV7-2; TRBD2 matches 8 bases. Germline lookup yields CDR1 SGHTA and CDR2 FQGNSA. With 3 bases clipped from V and 2 bases from J, the junction kept 7 bases outside the gene matches. The CDR3 is made up of 16 amino acids. In DNA form, the CDR3 reads TGTGCCAGCAGCTTTTTTTGGACTAGCATCACAGATACGCAGTATTTT. Amino acids: CASSFFWTSITDTQYF.

This rearrangement joins TRBV19 to TRBJ1-4; no reliable D call. Trimming took 5 bases from V and 0 from J, leaving 7 bases between them. Germline loops: CDR1 LNHDA, CDR2 SQIVND (reference sequence). CDR3 length: 14 amino acids. The CDR3 sequence is CASSPGTTNEKLFF. The CDR3 bases are TGTGCCAGTAGTCCAGGTACAACTAATGAAAAACTGTTTTTT.

This clone turned up a few times. The chain uses TRBV28 and TRBJ2-5; tentatively, D is TRBD1 or TRBD2 (5 bases each). The ends were cut back, 5 bases at V and 5 bases at J, with 18 bases in the middle. The length of the CDR3 is 15 residues. Germline CDR1 and CDR2: MDHEN and SYDVKM. CDR3 nucleotide sequence: TGTGCCAGCAGTAGACCCCGGGACGGTCTGGAGACCCAGTACTTC. Its protein product is CASSRPRDGLETQYF.

J is TRBJ2-5 and V is TRBV18; the D is unclear. Germline CDR1 is KGHSH and CDR2 is LQKENI. Trimming left V 3 bases short and J 3 bases short, with 14 bases between. CDR3 length: 15 residues. The CDR3 sequence: CASSPMDRAKETQYF. The CDR3 DNA reads as TGTGCCAGCTCACCGATGGACCGGGCCAAAGAGACCCAGTACTTC.

The chain couples TRBV5-4 to TRBJ1-2; 10 bases are shared with TRBD1. J was trimmed by 7 bases and V by 0 bases; bases with no gene match: 0. This CDR3 is 13 amino acids long. Germline loops: CDR1 SGHNT, CDR2 YYREEE (reference sequence). The CDR3 spells CASSLGTGGGYTF. The CDR3 coding sequence is TGTGCCAGCAGCTTGGGGACAGGGGGTGGCTACACCTTC.

The chain recombines TRBV19 with TRBJ2-7; D is possibly TRBD1 (5 bases). Germline V gene data show CDR1 as LNHDA and CDR2 as SQIVND (reference sequence). The CDR3 length is 15 residues. V was cut by 5 bases and J by 1 base, with 15 bases left in between. The CDR3 coding sequence is TGTGCCAGTAGTTGGGGTGGCAGGGCATCCTACGAGCAGTACTTC. As protein: CASSWGGRASYEQYF.

This clone turned up a few times. The chain is built from TRBV7-3 and TRBJ2-5; 9 nucleotides agree with TRBD2. Losses at the gene ends were 0 bases for V and 5 bases for J; bases not matched to a gene: 4. The CDR3 contains 15 residues. Per the germline V gene, CDR1 is SGHTA and CDR2 is FQGTGA. This CDR3 is CASSLTSGSLETQYF. The CDR3 DNA follows: TGTGCCAGCAGCTTAACTAGCGGGAGTCTGGAGACCCAGTACTTC.

This clone was observed a few times. The chain combines TRBV27 with TRBJ2-7; D remains unclear. The CDR3 totals 13 residues. The V gene lost 5 bases and the J gene lost 3 bases, with 11 bases spanning the gap. Per germline, CDR1 MNHEY and CDR2 SMNVEV (reference sequence). CDR3 DNA: TGTGCCAGCAGTCGGATAGAAAGCTACGAGCAGTACTTC. Protein: CASSRIESYEQYF.

This sequence joins TRBV28 and TRBJ2-1, with D perhaps being TRBD1 or TRBD2 (6 bases each). V lost 6 bases and J lost 6, with 27 bases in between. This CDR3 is built from 18 residues. Germline CDR1 and CDR2: MDHEN and SYDVKM. As DNA, the CDR3 is TGTGCCAGCAGGAGAGGGGGACTCCCGGTGGGGGTACTCAATGAGCAGTTCTTC. Translation: CASRRGGLPVGVLNEQFF. Looking up the rest from reference TRBV28 and TRBJ2-1 gives the full variable domain: DVKVTQSSRYLVKRTGEKVFLECVQDMDHENMFWYRQDPGLGLRLIYFSYDVKMKEKGDIPEGYSVSREKKERFSLILESASTNQTSMYLCASRRGGLPVGVLNEQFFGPGTRLTVL.

CDR3 in DNA: TGTGCCAGCAGCGGCGCAGGGGGGGAGGCGGGCGAGCAGTACTTC. Translation: CASSGAGGEAGEQYF. The V and J genes are TRBV5-4 and TRBJ2-7, with D perhaps matching TRBD1 or TRBD2 (7 bases each). Per the germline V gene, CDR1 is SGHNT and CDR2 is YYREEE (reference sequence). The V and J ends lost 4 bases and 6 bases respectively, with 20 bases between them. This CDR3 contains 15 residues.

J is TRBJ2-7 and V is TRBV29-1; no definite D call. There are 13 residues in the CDR3. Trimming pared 1 base from V and 2 bases from J, leaving 9 bases between. Germline CDR1 reads SQVTM; CDR2 reads ANQGSEA. The CDR3 DNA follows: TGCAGCGTTGAAGTAGCTCGGACCTACGAGCAGTACTTC. Its translation: CSVEVARTYEQYF.

The chain joins TRBV4-1 to TRBJ2-1; either TRBD1 or TRBD2 may supply D (5 bases each). CDR1 is MGHRA, CDR2 YSYEKL, per germline. V lost 0 bases and J 0 bases, leaving 9 bases between the germline ends. The CDR3 totals 16 residues. In nucleotides, the CDR3 is TGCGCCAGCAGCCAAGACCGGGGCCACTCCTACAATGAGCAGTTCTTC. As protein: CASSQDRGHSYNEQFF.

A few counts support this clone. This sequence joins TRBV9 and TRBJ2-7, with TRBD1 identical over 9 bases. V lost 2 bases to trimming and J lost 4 bases; unmatched junction nucleotides: 4. CDR3 length: 14 amino acids. Germline V gene sequence: CDR1 SGDLS, CDR2 YYNGEE. CDR3 coding DNA: TGTGCCAGCAGCGTTGAACAGGGGGCGTACGAGCAGTACTTC. Encoded protein: CASSVEQGAYEQYF.

The V gene is TRBV7-2, the J gene TRBJ1-2; 10 nucleotides agree with TRBD1. CDR3 length: 15 amino acids. Germline CDR1 reads SGHTA; CDR2 reads FQGNSA. The trim removed 6 bases at V and 3 bases at J, leaving 7 bases unmatched. The CDR3 region is CASRKGDRGDYGYTF. CDR3 coding DNA: TGTGCCAGCAGGAAGGGGGACAGGGGTGACTATGGCTACACCTTC.

The chain carries TRBV28 and TRBJ1-2, with 8 bases matching TRBD1. Germline V gene lookup returns CDR1 MDHEN and CDR2 SYDVKM. With 3 bases clipped from V and 5 bases from J, the junction kept 8 bases outside the gene matches. CDR3 length: 15 residues. The CDR3 loop reads CASSFPQGQDYGYTF. The CDR3 region has the DNA TGTGCCAGCAGTTTCCCACAGGGACAGGATTATGGCTACACCTTC.